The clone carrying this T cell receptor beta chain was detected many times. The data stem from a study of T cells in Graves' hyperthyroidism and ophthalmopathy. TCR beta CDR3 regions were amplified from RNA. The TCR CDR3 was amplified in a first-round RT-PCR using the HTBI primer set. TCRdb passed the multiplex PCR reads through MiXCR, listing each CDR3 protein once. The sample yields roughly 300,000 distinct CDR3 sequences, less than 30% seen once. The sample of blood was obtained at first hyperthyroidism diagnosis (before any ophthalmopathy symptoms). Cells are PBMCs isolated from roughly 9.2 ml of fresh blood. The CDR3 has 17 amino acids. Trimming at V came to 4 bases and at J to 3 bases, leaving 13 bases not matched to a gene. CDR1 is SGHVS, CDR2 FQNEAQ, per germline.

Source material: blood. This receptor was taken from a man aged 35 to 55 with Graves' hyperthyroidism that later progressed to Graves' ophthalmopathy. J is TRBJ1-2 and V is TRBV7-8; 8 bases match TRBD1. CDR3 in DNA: TGTGCCAGCAGCTCTTCCGGGACAGGCGCTCAATACTATGGCTACACCTTC. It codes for CASSSSGTGAQYYGYTF.